This T cell receptor (beta chain) was captured in a study of a mutant IDH1 vaccine in newly diagnosed glioma. Study outcomes and limitations: No link was apparently found between pseudoprogression and changes in top peripheral T cell clonotypes.

Produced via immunoSEQ multiplex PCR; TCRdb's table is partial and in-frame only. The sample lists about 74,000 clones, around 87% seen once, with 2% to 2.5% in the top ten. V dropped 0 bases and J dropped 4 bases, with 10 bases sitting between them. Germline CDR1 is MNHEY and CDR2 is SVGAGI. This CDR3 has 14 residues. Noted time point: week 35, safety follow-up. In the vaccine, a single dose held 300 ug of the mutant IDH1 20-mer peptide, along with topical imiquimod. Concerning this clone itself: Its antigen is currently unknown.

The source material was PBMCs, sampled from a glioma patient whose treatment included an IDH1 peptide vaccine. V gene TRBV6-5 combines with J gene TRBJ2-7; D not resolved. This TCR was recovered from a man between 25 and 39 years old with glioma. DNA for the CDR3: TGTGCCAGCAGTTACTCCCGGTCTCCTTACGAGCAGTACTTC. This encodes CASSYSRSPYEQYF.